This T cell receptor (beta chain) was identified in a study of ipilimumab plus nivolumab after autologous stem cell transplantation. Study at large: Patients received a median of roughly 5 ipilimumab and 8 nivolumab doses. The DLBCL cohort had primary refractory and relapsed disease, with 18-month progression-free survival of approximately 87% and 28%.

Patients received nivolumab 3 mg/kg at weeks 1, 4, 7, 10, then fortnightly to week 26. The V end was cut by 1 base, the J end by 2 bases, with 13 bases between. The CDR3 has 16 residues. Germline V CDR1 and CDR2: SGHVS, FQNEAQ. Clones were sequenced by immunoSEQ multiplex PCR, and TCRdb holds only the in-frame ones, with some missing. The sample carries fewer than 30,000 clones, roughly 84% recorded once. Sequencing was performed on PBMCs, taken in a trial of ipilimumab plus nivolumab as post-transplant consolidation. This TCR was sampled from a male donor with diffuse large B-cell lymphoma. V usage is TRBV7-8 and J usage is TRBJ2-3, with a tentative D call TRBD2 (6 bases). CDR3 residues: CASSLVGTDYTDTQYF. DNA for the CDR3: TGTGCCAGCAGCTTAGTGGGGACTGATTACACAGATACGCAGTATTTT.